This TCR beta chain was documented in a study of CD8 T cells in ankylosing spondylitis. General observations from the study: In ankylosing spondylitis patients, matched synovial fluid reportedly showed significant enrichment of disease-linked clones.

Using quantitative 5'-RACE with molecular barcodes, the authors made TCR beta libraries. TCRdb processed the 5' RACE reads anew with MiXCR; each CDR3 protein has one entry. The sample yields about 33,000 distinct CDR3 sequences, more than 13% seen once. The CDR3 is 16 residues long. Concerning this clonotype itself: The antigen remains unidentified.

The receptor was derived from a male donor with ankylosing spondylitis or in good health (not recorded which). What was sequenced was blood. V usage is TRBV21-1 and J usage is TRBJ2-2. TRBV21-1 is a pseudogene segment. The CDR3 sequence is CASSKGGISNTGELFF. CDR3 DNA sequence: TGTGCCAGCAGCAAAGGAGGCATCTCGAACACCGGGGAGCTGTTTTTT.